This T cell receptor beta chain was sequenced during a study of T-cell memory formation after mild COVID-19. This CDR3 is 13 amino acids long. The V gene's germline CDR1 is SSHAT and CDR2 FNYEAQ (reference sequence). TCRdb ran MiXCR on the 5' RACE reads and lists one entry per CDR3 protein. The sample includes hundreds of thousands of distinct CDR3 sequences, roughly 18% of them seen just once. In its sample, this clonotype was seen many times. Its ends do not fully match the called genes, so a read error is possible. The V call is TRBV7-7, the J call TRBJ2-7, with TRBD2 as a possible D gene (6 bases). Sequencing used PBMCs or a T cell subset sorted from them (not recorded which). The TCR was taken from an adult woman who had mild COVID-19 (a few samples of this study predate the infection). Cell type and time point are not known. The DNA of the CDR3 is TGTGCTAGCAGCTTAGCGGCCTCCTACGAGCAGTACTTC. Its protein product is CASSLAASYEQYF.